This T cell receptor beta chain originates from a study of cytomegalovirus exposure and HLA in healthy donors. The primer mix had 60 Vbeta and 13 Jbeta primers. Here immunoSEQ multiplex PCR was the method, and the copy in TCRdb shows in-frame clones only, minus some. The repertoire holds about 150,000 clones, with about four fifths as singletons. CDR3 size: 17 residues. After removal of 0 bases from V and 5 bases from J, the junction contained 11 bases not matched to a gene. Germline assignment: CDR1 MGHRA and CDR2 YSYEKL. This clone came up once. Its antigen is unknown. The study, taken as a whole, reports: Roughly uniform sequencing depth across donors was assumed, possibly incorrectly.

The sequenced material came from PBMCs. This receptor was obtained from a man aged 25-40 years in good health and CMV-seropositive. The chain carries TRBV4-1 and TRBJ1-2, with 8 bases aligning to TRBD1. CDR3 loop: CASSQDPRTGGRYGYTF. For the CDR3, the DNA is TGCGCCAGCAGCCAAGATCCCCGAACAGGGGGTCGATATGGCTACACCTTC.